The 6 T cell receptor beta chains in this list originate from one sample, sequenced in a study of blood T cell repertoires in COVID-19. Assay: immunoSEQ multiplex PCR; the TCRdb copy retains only in-frame clones and omits some. The table shows 110,000 to 150,000 clones, with 81% occurring only once. Sequences were obtained from peripheral blood. Receptors were obtained from a human donor in a cohort sampled during active COVID-19.

The chain carries TRBV7-8 and TRBJ2-7, with D possibly TRBD2 on 5 matching bases. The V gene lost 1 base and the J gene lost 3 bases, with 10 bases spanning the gap. This CDR3 spans 14 amino acids. CDR1 is SGHVS and CDR2 is FQNEAQ in the germline V gene. The CDR3 loop is CASSLDVDYYEQYF. The CDR3 nucleotides are TGTGCCAGCAGCTTAGACGTCGACTACTACGAGCAGTACTTC.

The J gene is TRBJ1-2, the V gene TRBV27; weak D call: TRBD1 (5 bases). This CDR3 is built from 15 residues. V dropped 3 bases and J dropped 3 bases, with 14 bases sitting between them. Germline values: CDR1 MNHEY, CDR2 SMNVEV (reference sequence). The CDR3 bases are TGTGCCAGCAGTTTTCATCCCGGGGGGGACTATGGCTACACCTTC. It specifies CASSFHPGGDYGYTF.

This chain links TRBV6-5 with TRBJ2-1, with TRBD2 identical over 8 bases. CDR1 is MNHEY, CDR2 SVGAGI, per germline. This CDR3 region has 15 residues. The J segment lost 5 bases and the V segment lost 7 bases, leaving 10 bases of the junction unmatched. CDR3 nucleotides: TGTGCCAGCATAGGGAGCGGGAGAAAGAACAATGAGCAGTTCTTC. It yields the protein CASIGSGRKNNEQFF.

This clone appeared a single time. The CDR3 coding sequence is TGCGCCAGCAGCTTGGGGGTAGGGGACACCAGCGGTGGGCAGTACTTC. Translation gives CASSLGVGDTSGGQYF. J is TRBJ2-7 and V is TRBV5-1; possibly TRBD1 for D (6 bases). The V and J ends lost 0 bases and 9 bases respectively, with 22 bases between them. The CDR3 is 16 amino acids. In germline, CDR1 is SGHRS, CDR2 YFSETQ.

This chain uses TRBV19 with TRBJ2-1; D possibly corresponds to TRBD2 (7 bases). With 2 bases removed from V and 7 bases from J, the gap between germline ends came to 18 bases. The CDR3 is 16 amino acids. Germline lookup yields CDR1 LNHDA and CDR2 SQIVND (reference sequence). CDR3 loop: CASSIFASGGGNEQFF. Written as DNA, the CDR3 is TGTGCCAGTAGTATATTTGCTAGCGGAGGGGGGAATGAGCAGTTCTTC. Drawing the rest from reference TRBV19 and TRBJ2-1, the complete variable domain is DGGITQSPKYLFRKEGQNVTLSCEQNLNHDAMYWYRQDPGQGLRLIYYSQIVNDFQKGDIAEGYSVSREKKESFPLTVTSAQKNPTAFYLCASSIFASGGGNEQFFGPGTRLTVL.

This chain connects TRBV9 to TRBJ2-1; 11 bases are a match to TRBD2. Germline V gene sequence: CDR1 SGDLS, CDR2 YYNGEE. This CDR3 has 16 residues. The V gene end was trimmed by 2 bases and the J gene end by 9 bases; junction bases not matched to a gene: 10. The CDR3 nucleotides read TGTGCCAGCAGCGTGACCTTCACTAGCGGGAGTCGTGAGCAGTTCTTC. Its translation is CASSVTFTSGSREQFF. Full variable domain (missing parts from reference TRBV9 and TRBJ2-1): DSGVTQTPKHLITATGQRVTLRCSPRSGDLSVYWYQQSLDQGLQFLIQYYNGEERAKGNILERFSAQQFPDLHSELNLSSLELGDSALYFCASSVTFTSGSREQFFGPGTRLTVL.